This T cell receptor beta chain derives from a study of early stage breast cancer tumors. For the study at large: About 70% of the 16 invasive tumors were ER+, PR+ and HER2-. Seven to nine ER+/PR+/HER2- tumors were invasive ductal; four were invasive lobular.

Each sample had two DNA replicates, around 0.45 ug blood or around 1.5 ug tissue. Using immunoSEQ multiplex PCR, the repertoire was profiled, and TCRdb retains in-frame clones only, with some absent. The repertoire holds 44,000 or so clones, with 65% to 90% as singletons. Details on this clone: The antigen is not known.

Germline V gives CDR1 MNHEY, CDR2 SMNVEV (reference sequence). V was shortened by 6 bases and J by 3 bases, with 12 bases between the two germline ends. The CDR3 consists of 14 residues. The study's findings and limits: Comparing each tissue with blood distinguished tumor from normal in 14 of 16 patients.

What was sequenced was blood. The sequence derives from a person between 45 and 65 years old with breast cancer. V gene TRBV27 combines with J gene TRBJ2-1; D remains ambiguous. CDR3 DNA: TGTGCCAGCAGGCTGGCACAGTACTACAATGAGCAGTTCTTC. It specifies CASRLAQYYNEQFF.